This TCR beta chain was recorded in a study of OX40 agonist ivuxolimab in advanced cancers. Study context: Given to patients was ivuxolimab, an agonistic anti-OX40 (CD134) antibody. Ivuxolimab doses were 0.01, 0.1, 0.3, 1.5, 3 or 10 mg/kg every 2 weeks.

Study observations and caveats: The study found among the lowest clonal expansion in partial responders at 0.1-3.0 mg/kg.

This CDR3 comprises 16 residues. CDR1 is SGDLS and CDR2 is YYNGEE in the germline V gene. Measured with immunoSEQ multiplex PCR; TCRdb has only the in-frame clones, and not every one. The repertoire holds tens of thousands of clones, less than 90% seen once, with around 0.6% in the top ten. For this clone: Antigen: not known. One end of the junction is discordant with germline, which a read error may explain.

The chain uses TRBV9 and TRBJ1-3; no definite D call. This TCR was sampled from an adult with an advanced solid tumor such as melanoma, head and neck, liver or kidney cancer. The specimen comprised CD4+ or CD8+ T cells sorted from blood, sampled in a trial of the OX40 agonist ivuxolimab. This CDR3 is CANSVGRGPYGNTIYF. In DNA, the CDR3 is TGTGCCAACAGCGTAGGGAGAGGGCCTTACGGAAACACCATATATTTT.